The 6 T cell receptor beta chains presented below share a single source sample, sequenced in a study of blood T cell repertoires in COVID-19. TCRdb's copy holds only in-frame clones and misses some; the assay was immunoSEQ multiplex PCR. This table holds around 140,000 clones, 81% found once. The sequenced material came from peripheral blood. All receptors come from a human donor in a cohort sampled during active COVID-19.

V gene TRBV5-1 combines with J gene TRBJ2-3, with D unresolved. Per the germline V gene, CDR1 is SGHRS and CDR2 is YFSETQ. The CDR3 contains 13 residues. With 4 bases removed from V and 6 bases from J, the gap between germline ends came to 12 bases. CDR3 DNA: TGCGCCAGCAGCGAGGCTGAGAACGATACGCAGTATTTT. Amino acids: CASSEAENDTQYF.

CDR3 amino acids: CASSLVRGSSGANVLTF. CDR3 DNA: TGTGCCAGCAGTTTGGTCAGGGGCTCCTCTGGGGCCAACGTCCTGACTTTC. V usage is TRBV27 and J usage is TRBJ2-6, with D maybe TRBD1 (6 bases). CDR1 and CDR2 from the germline V gene are MNHEY and SMNVEV (reference sequence). This CDR3 spans 17 amino acids. The V end lost 3 bases, the J end lost 0 bases, and 12 bases lay between the germline ends.

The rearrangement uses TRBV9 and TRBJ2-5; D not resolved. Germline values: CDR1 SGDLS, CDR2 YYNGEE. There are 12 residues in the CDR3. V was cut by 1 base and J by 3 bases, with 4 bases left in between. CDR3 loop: CASSVTEETQYF. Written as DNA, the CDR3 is TGTGCCAGCAGCGTAACGGAAGAGACCCAGTACTTC.

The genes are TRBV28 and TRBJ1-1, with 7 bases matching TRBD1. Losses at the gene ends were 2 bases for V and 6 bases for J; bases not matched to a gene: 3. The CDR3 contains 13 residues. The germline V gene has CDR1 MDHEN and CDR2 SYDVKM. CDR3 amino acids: CASSLARGPEAFF. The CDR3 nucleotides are TGTGCCAGCAGTTTAGCGAGGGGGCCTGAAGCTTTCTTT.

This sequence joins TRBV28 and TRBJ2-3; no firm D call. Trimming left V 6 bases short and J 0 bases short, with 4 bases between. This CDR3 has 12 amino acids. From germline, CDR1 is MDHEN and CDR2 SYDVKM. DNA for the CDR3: TGTGCCAGCAGGCAGAGCACAGATACGCAGTATTTT. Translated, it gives CASRQSTDTQYF.

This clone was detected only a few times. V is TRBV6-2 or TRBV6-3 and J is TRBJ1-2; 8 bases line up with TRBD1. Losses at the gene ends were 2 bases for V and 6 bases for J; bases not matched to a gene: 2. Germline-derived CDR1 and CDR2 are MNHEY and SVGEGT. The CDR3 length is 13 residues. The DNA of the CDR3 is TGTGCCAGCAGTTACACAGGGGGAAATGGCTACACCTTC. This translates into CASSYTGGNGYTF.